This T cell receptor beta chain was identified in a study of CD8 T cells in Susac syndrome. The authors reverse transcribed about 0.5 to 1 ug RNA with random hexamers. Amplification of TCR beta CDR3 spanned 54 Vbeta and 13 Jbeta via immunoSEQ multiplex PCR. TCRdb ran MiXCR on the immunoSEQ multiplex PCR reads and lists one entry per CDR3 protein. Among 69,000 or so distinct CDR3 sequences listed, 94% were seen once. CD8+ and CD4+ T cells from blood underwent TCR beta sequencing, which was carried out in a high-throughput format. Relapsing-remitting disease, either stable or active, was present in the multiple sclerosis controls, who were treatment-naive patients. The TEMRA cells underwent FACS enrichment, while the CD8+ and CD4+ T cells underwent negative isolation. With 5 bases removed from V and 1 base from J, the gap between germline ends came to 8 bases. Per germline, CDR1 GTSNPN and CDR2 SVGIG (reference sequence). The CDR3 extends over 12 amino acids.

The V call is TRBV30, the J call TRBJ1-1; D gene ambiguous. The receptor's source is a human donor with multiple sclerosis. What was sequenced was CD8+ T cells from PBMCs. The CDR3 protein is CAWAVANTEAFF. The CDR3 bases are TGTGCCTGGGCCGTAGCGAACACTGAAGCTTTCTTT.